This T cell receptor (beta chain) was sequenced during a study of blood T cells in healthy people across ages. Study-level points and caveats: Per million T cells, TCR beta diversity dropped about linearly as age rose. Because donor CMV status was unknown, expanded clonotype changes were possibly confounded.

Between the trimmed V and J ends, which lost 2 bases and 0 bases, there was a span of 16 bases. Per the germline V gene, CDR1 is SGHDT and CDR2 is YYEEEE. This CDR3 is built from 17 residues. Using a J-beta primer mix together with a sample-barcoded 5' primer, a second PCR was run for roughly 6 to 12 cycles. TCRdb used MiXCR to reprocess the 5' RACE reads, holding one entry per CDR3 protein. The top ten hold approximately 20% of the sample, which has about 1 million distinct CDR3 sequences, 40% to 45% seen once. For this clonotype: Its antigen remains unknown.

Sequenced sample: blood. The rearrangement joins TRBV5-6 to TRBJ2-3, with D possibly being TRBD2 (6 bases). This clonotype was obtained from an older woman in good health. Written as DNA, the CDR3 is TGTGCCAGCAGCTTCAAGACTAGTGGAGGGAGCACAGATACGCAGTATTTT. Its protein product is CASSFKTSGGSTDTQYF.